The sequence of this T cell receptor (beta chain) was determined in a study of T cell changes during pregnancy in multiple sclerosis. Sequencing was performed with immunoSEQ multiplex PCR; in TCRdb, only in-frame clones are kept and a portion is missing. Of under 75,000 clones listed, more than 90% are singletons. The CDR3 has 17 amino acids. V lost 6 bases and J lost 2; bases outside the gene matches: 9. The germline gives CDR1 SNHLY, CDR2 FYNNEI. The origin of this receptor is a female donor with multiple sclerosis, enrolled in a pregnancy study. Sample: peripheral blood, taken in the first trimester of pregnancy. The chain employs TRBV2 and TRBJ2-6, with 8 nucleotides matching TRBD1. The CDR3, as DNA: TGTGCCAGCAGCTCAGGACAGGGAGGCGCTGGGGCCAACGTCCTGACTTTC. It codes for CASSSGQGGAGANVLTF.